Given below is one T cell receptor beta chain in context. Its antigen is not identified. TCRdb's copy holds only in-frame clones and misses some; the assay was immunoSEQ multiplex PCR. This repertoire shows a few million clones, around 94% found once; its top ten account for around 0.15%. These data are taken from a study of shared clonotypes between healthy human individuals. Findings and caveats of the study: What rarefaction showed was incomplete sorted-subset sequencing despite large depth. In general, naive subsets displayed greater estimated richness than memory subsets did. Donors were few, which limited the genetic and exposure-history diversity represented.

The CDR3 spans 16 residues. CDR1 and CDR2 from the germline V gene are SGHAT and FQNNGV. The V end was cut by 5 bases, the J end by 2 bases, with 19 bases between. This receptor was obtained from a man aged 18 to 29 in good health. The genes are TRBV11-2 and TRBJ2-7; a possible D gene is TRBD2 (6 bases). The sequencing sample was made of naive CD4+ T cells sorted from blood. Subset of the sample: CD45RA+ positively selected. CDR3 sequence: CASSRGLMEGTYEQYF. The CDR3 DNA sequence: TGTGCCAGCAGCCGAGGCCTGATGGAGGGGACCTACGAGCAGTACTTC.